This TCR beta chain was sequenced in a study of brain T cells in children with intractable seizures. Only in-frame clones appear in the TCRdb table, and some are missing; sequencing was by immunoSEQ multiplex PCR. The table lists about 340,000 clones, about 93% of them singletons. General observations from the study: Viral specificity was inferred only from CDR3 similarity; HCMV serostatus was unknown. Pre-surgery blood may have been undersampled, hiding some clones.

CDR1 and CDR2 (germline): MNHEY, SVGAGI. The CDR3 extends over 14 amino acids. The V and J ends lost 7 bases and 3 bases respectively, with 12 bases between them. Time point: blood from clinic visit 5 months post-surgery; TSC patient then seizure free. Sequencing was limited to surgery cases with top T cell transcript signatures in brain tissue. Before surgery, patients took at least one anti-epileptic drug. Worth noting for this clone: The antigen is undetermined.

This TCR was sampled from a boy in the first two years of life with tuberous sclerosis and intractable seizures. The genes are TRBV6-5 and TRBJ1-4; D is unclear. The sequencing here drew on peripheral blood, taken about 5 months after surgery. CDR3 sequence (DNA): TGTGCCAGCATCGTGGGAGGAGCTAATGAAAAACTGTTTTTT. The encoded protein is CASIVGGANEKLFF.